The entry that follows covers one TCR beta chain sequence. No antigen is known for it. PCR primers comprised 60 Vbeta and 13 Jbeta primers. As handled by the study authors: Later reanalysis found around 80 million unique TCR beta chains, some 10 million of them shared. Sequenced by immunoSEQ multiplex PCR; TCRdb stores in-frame clones only, minus some. D and trimming were read from the DNA, whereas the V and J calls and clone size are those reported in that table. Of tens of thousands of clones listed, approximately 67% are singletons. The data belong to a study of cytomegalovirus exposure and HLA in healthy donors. Study-level background: Among 150 million to 200 million T cells, an earlier analysis found 117 million unique TCR beta sequences.

Study conclusions and caveats: The productive fraction for most TCR beta V segments was about 87% or about 30% in an earlier analysis.

This CDR3 is 13 amino acids long. Germline CDR1 is MGHDK and CDR2 is SYGVNS. V was trimmed by 6 bases and J by 7 bases, leaving 16 bases between them. The sequence was obtained from a man aged 40-49 years in good health and CMV-seropositive. Specimen: PBMCs. The chain employs TRBV25-1 and TRBJ2-7; D remains unclear. The CDR3 region has the DNA TGTGCCAGCAGGCTTTCACCCGCGGAGGAGCAGTACTTC. It encodes CASRLSPAEEQYF.